This TCR beta chain was sequenced in a study of T cell responses to AZD1222 COVID-19 vaccine. The table came from immunoSEQ multiplex PCR; TCRdb's copy has only in-frame clones and leaves some out. This table has 150,000 to 200,000 clones, 85% to 95% appearing once. Broader study findings: At 160-218 and 743-854, vaccine-associated CD4 TCRs were dominant, and they spanned spike. Donors skewed white British and female; clonal diversity was possibly underestimated. Rises in breadth and depth of Spike-specific TCRs came after two AZD1222 doses.

On this clone itself: Its target is not known.

Per germline, CDR1 SGHVS and CDR2 FQNEAQ. V trimming: 5 bases; J trimming: 0 bases; junction bases outside the gene matches: 6. There are 15 residues in the CDR3. The rearrangement uses TRBV7-8 and TRBJ1-1, with TRBD1 identical over 7 bases. Sample: peripheral blood, taken on day 0 of AZD1222 vaccination. The origin of this receptor is an adult in good health. CDR3 loop: CASSPQDRLNTEAFF. The CDR3 region has the DNA TGTGCCAGCAGCCCGCAGGACAGGTTGAACACTGAAGCTTTCTTT.